The following is a T cell receptor beta chain sequence with its context. Per the original methods: Estimates of nucleated cell counts were drawn from the amplification of reference gene primers. Clones were read by immunoSEQ multiplex PCR, and TCRdb kept only the in-frame ones, dropping some. Clone size and V and J calls were adopted from that table, with D and trimming inferred from the DNA. The sample includes about 46,000 clones, roughly four fifths of them seen just once. These data come from a study of blood T cell repertoires in COVID-19. The overall study: Specimens from acute and convalescent COVID-19 originated in the United States, Italy and Spain. PBMCs, B-cell-depleted T cells, or T cells were the source of the cDNA or gDNA that made up the material.

CDR3 size: 16 residues. The ends were cut back, 9 bases at V and 3 bases at J, with 21 bases in the middle. Germline CDR1 is MDHEN and CDR2 is SYDVKM. The sequenced sample consisted of peripheral blood. This TCR came from a man aged 60 to 69 with active COVID-19. The V call is TRBV28, the J call TRBJ2-1; maybe TRBD2 (6 bases). The CDR3 bases are TGTGCCAGTGGTATCGGAGGGAGTAACCTCTACAATGAGCAGTTCTTC. It encodes CASGIGGSNLYNEQFF.